The rows below give T cell receptor beta chains drawn from one sample of a study of shared clonotypes between healthy human individuals. The table came from immunoSEQ multiplex PCR; TCRdb's copy has only in-frame clones and leaves some out. Among around 2,000,000 clones listed, roughly 94% were seen once. The sample comprised naive CD4+ T cells sorted from blood. These receptors were obtained from a young man in good health. Each CDR3 is given with its conserved first and last residue. Each record gives: V gene, clone size, J gene, D gene, CDR3 protein, CDR3 DNA. A D gene is named only where the DNA matches it firmly. Size values are once, few and many counts, or a class for expanded clones, and some rows have none.

V gene: TRBV7-6; clone size: -; J gene: TRBJ1-1; D gene: -; CDR3 protein: CASSLQMNTEAFF; CDR3 DNA: TGTGCCAGCAGCCTGCAGATGAACACTGAAGCTTTCTTT
V gene: TRBV10-3; clone size: -; J gene: TRBJ1-2; D gene: TRBD1; CDR3 protein: CAIQNTGGNYGYTF; CDR3 DNA: TGTGCCATCCAAAATACAGGGGGCAACTATGGCTACACCTTC
V gene: TRBV5-4; clone size: once; J gene: TRBJ2-3; D gene: TRBD2; CDR3 protein: CASSLGTSGDADTQYF; CDR3 DNA: TGTGCCAGCAGCTTGGGGACTAGCGGGGATGCAGATACGCAGTATTTT
V gene: TRBV6-1; clone size: -; J gene: TRBJ1-1; D gene: TRBD1; CDR3 protein: CASRKRQGEATEAFF; CDR3 DNA: TGTGCCAGCAGGAAGAGACAGGGGGAGGCCACTGAAGCTTTCTTT
V gene: TRBV6-4; clone size: -; J gene: TRBJ2-3; D gene: -; CDR3 protein: CASSDGTDTQYF; CDR3 DNA: TGTGCCAGCAGTGACGGTACAGATACGCAGTATTTT
V gene: TRBV10-2; clone size: -; J gene: TRBJ1-3; D gene: -; CDR3 protein: CASSHGLRNGNTIYF; CDR3 DNA: TGCGCCAGCAGCCATGGTCTGCGGAATGGAAACACCATATATTTT
V gene: TRBV7-9; clone size: -; J gene: TRBJ1-1; D gene: TRBD1; CDR3 protein: CASTRTGANTEAFF; CDR3 DNA: TGTGCCAGCACCCGGACAGGTGCGAACACTGAAGCTTTCTTT
V gene: TRBV6-6; clone size: -; J gene: TRBJ2-2; D gene: TRBD1; CDR3 protein: CASSTGVAGELFF; CDR3 DNA: TGTGCCAGCAGCACAGGGGTAGCCGGGGAGCTGTTTTTT
V gene: TRBV10-1; clone size: -; J gene: TRBJ1-3; D gene: -; CDR3 protein: CASSDRTTRGNTIYF; CDR3 DNA: TGCGCCAGCAGTGACCGGACTACGCGTGGAAACACCATATATTTT
V gene: TRBV6-6; clone size: -; J gene: TRBJ2-3; D gene: TRBD2; CDR3 protein: CASRPAGSTDTQYF; CDR3 DNA: TGTGCCAGCAGACCAGCGGGGAGCACAGATACGCAGTATTTT
V gene: TRBV25-1; clone size: -; J gene: TRBJ2-5; D gene: TRBD2; CDR3 protein: CASSDSGSGETQYF; CDR3 DNA: TGTGCCAGCAGTGATAGCGGGAGTGGAGAGACCCAGTACTTC
V gene: TRBV5-8; clone size: -; J gene: TRBJ2-1; D gene: -; CDR3 protein: CASSPGRSSLF; CDR3 DNA: TGTGCCAGCAGCCCCGGGAGAAGTAGTCTCTTC
V gene: TRBV10-1; clone size: -; J gene: TRBJ2-1; D gene: -; CDR3 protein: CASSESSYNEQFF; CDR3 DNA: TGCGCCAGCAGTGAATCCAGCTACAATGAGCAGTTCTTC
V gene: TRBV2; clone size: -; J gene: TRBJ2-7; D gene: TRBD2; CDR3 protein: CASASGPYEQYF; CDR3 DNA: TGTGCCAGCGCTAGCGGCCCCTACGAGCAGTACTTC
V gene: TRBV7-6; clone size: -; J gene: TRBJ2-7; D gene: -; CDR3 protein: CASSLDALIYEQYF; CDR3 DNA: TGTGCCAGCAGCTTAGATGCACTAATCTACGAGCAGTACTTC
V gene: TRBV10-3; clone size: -; J gene: TRBJ1-2; D gene: -; CDR3 protein: CAIGLRGADGYTF; CDR3 DNA: TGTGCCATCGGGCTTCGGGGGGCGGATGGCTACACCTTC
V gene: TRBV28; clone size: -; J gene: TRBJ2-7; D gene: TRBD1; CDR3 protein: CASSSAGTGLDEQYF; CDR3 DNA: TGTGCCAGCAGTTCAGCCGGGACAGGGCTCGACGAGCAGTACTTC
V gene: TRBV5-1; clone size: -; J gene: TRBJ2-3; D gene: TRBD1; CDR3 protein: CASSLARGTGQTDTQYF; CDR3 DNA: TGCGCCAGCAGCTTGGCCCGCGGGACAGGGCAAACAGATACGCAGTATTTT
V gene: TRBV6-6; clone size: -; J gene: TRBJ2-5; D gene: -; CDR3 protein: CASKRQETQYF; CDR3 DNA: TGTGCCAGCAAAAGGCAAGAGACCCAGTACTTC
V gene: TRBV10-3; clone size: -; J gene: TRBJ2-3; D gene: TRBD1; CDR3 protein: CAISAPQGSSDTQYF; CDR3 DNA: TGTGCCATCAGTGCCCCACAGGGGAGCTCAGATACGCAGTATTTT
V gene: TRBV7-3; clone size: once; J gene: TRBJ1-1; D gene: -; CDR3 protein: CASSPRQFTEAFF; CDR3 DNA: TGTGCCAGCAGCCCCCGGCAATTCACTGAAGCTTTCTTT
V gene: TRBV9; clone size: -; J gene: TRBJ2-7; D gene: TRBD2; CDR3 protein: CASSAGLAGASSYEQYF; CDR3 DNA: TGTGCCAGCAGCGCGGGACTAGCGGGGGCTAGCTCCTACGAGCAGTACTTC
V gene: TRBV27; clone size: once; J gene: TRBJ2-4; D gene: -; CDR3 protein: CASRAGLAKNIQYF; CDR3 DNA: TGTGCCAGCAGGGCGGGACTAGCCAAAAACATTCAGTACTTC
V gene: TRBV6-5; clone size: -; J gene: TRBJ1-2; D gene: -; CDR3 protein: CASSTPGLGGYTF; CDR3 DNA: TGTGCCAGCAGTACCCCTGGGCTCGGTGGCTACACCTTC
V gene: TRBV28; clone size: -; J gene: TRBJ1-2; D gene: TRBD1; CDR3 protein: CASSLSPGGNYGYTF; CDR3 DNA: TGTGCCAGCAGTCTCAGCCCAGGGGGAAACTATGGCTACACCTTC
V gene: TRBV5-3; clone size: -; J gene: TRBJ2-7; D gene: TRBD2; CDR3 protein: CARSDSLAGVPYEQYF; CDR3 DNA: TGTGCCAGAAGCGACTCTCTGGCGGGGGTCCCATACGAGCAGTACTTC
V gene: TRBV14; clone size: -; J gene: TRBJ2-7; D gene: TRBD2; CDR3 protein: CASSQGLAGGEQYF; CDR3 DNA: TGTGCCAGCAGCCAAGGACTAGCGGGAGGCGAGCAGTACTTC
V gene: TRBV10-1; clone size: -; J gene: TRBJ1-5; D gene: -; CDR3 protein: CASSESSQQDRNQPQHF; CDR3 DNA: TGCGCCAGCAGTGAGTCGAGTCAACAGGATCGCAATCAGCCCCAGCATTTT
V gene: TRBV19; clone size: -; J gene: TRBJ1-4; D gene: -; CDR3 protein: CASSIGPLRKEKLFF; CDR3 DNA: TGTGCCAGTAGTATCGGACCCCTACGGAAAGAAAAACTGTTTTTT
V gene: TRBV18; clone size: -; J gene: TRBJ2-7; D gene: -; CDR3 protein: CASSPVESYEQYF; CDR3 DNA: TGTGCCAGCTCACCAGTTGAATCCTACGAGCAGTACTTC
V gene: TRBV5-8; clone size: -; J gene: TRBJ2-4; D gene: -; CDR3 protein: CASSLGTSGAKNIQYF; CDR3 DNA: TGTGCCAGCAGCCTCGGGACAAGCGGGGCCAAAAACATTCAGTACTTC
V gene: TRBV29-1; clone size: -; J gene: TRBJ2-1; D gene: -; CDR3 protein: CSVILWGSGTHNEQFF; CDR3 DNA: TGCAGCGTTATCCTATGGGGCTCCGGGACTCACAATGAGCAGTTCTTC
V gene: TRBV30; clone size: -; J gene: TRBJ2-1; D gene: -; CDR3 protein: CAWSGGNEQFF; CDR3 DNA: TGTGCCTGGAGTGGTGGGAATGAGCAGTTCTTC
V gene: TRBV5-4; clone size: -; J gene: TRBJ2-5; D gene: -; CDR3 protein: CASSRTVQETQYF; CDR3 DNA: TGTGCCAGCAGCCGGACGGTGCAAGAGACCCAGTACTTC
V gene: TRBV19; clone size: -; J gene: TRBJ1-5; D gene: TRBD1; CDR3 protein: CASSMGRGLTQPQHF; CDR3 DNA: TGTGCCAGTAGTATGGGAAGGGGGCTGACTCAGCCCCAGCATTTT
V gene: TRBV6-6; clone size: -; J gene: TRBJ2-7; D gene: TRBD1; CDR3 protein: CASSYSGDRTYEQYF; CDR3 DNA: TGTGCCAGCAGTTACTCGGGGGACAGAACTTACGAGCAGTACTTC
V gene: TRBV11-2; clone size: -; J gene: TRBJ2-2; D gene: TRBD2; CDR3 protein: CASSLERGENTGELFF; CDR3 DNA: TGTGCCAGCAGCTTAGAGCGGGGGGAGAACACCGGGGAGCTGTTTTTT
V gene: TRBV5-1; clone size: -; J gene: TRBJ2-1; D gene: -; CDR3 protein: CASSLPQGVPHDEQFF; CDR3 DNA: TGCGCCAGCAGCTTGCCTCAGGGTGTCCCACACGATGAGCAGTTCTTC
V gene: TRBV2; clone size: -; J gene: TRBJ1-3; D gene: -; CDR3 protein: CASSEMGGIISGNTIYF; CDR3 DNA: TGTGCCAGCAGTGAGATGGGGGGAATAATCTCTGGAAACACCATATATTTT
V gene: TRBV4-1; clone size: -; J gene: TRBJ1-2; D gene: -; CDR3 protein: CASSQETEALNYGYTF; CDR3 DNA: TGCGCCAGCAGCCAAGAGACGGAAGCTCTAAACTATGGCTACACCTTC
V gene: TRBV5-5; clone size: -; J gene: TRBJ2-7; D gene: TRBD2; CDR3 protein: CASSPSGSGPRYEQYF; CDR3 DNA: TGTGCCAGCAGCCCTAGCGGGAGTGGCCCGCGGTACGAGCAGTACTTC
V gene: TRBV5-6; clone size: -; J gene: TRBJ2-6; D gene: -; CDR3 protein: CASSYGLSTGANVLTF; CDR3 DNA: TGTGCCAGCAGTTATGGCCTGAGTACTGGGGCCAACGTCCTGACTTTC
V gene: TRBV5-6; clone size: -; J gene: TRBJ1-2; D gene: TRBD1; CDR3 protein: CASSPDRSRGYTF; CDR3 DNA: TGTGCCAGCAGCCCGGACAGGTCGCGCGGCTACACCTTC
V gene: TRBV18; clone size: -; J gene: TRBJ2-7; D gene: -; CDR3 protein: CASSLPGRGESYEQYF; CDR3 DNA: TGTGCCAGCTCCCTCCCGGGGCGGGGAGAGAGCTACGAGCAGTACTTC
V gene: TRBV4-1; clone size: -; J gene: TRBJ2-1; D gene: TRBD2; CDR3 protein: CASAGREGDGEQFF; CDR3 DNA: TGCGCCAGCGCCGGGCGGGAGGGGGACGGTGAGCAGTTCTTC
V gene: TRBV2; clone size: -; J gene: TRBJ2-1; D gene: TRBD1; CDR3 protein: CASSEVGQGGEQFF; CDR3 DNA: TGTGCCAGCAGTGAGGTAGGACAGGGTGGTGAGCAGTTCTTC
V gene: TRBV6-5; clone size: -; J gene: TRBJ1-1; D gene: -; CDR3 protein: CASSYSRGLMNTEAFF; CDR3 DNA: TGTGCCAGCAGTTACTCTCGGGGCTTAATGAACACTGAAGCTTTCTTT
V gene: TRBV7-7; clone size: -; J gene: TRBJ2-5; D gene: -; CDR3 protein: CASSNGIDQETQYF; CDR3 DNA: TGTGCTAGCTCGAACGGGATAGACCAAGAGACCCAGTACTTC
V gene: TRBV4-1; clone size: -; J gene: TRBJ2-2; D gene: -; CDR3 protein: CASSQDRQGVARTGELFF; CDR3 DNA: TGCGCCAGCAGCCAAGACCGACAAGGAGTGGCAAGGACCGGGGAGCTGTTTTTT
V gene: TRBV23-1; clone size: -; J gene: TRBJ1-6; D gene: TRBD1; CDR3 protein: CASRQQGACSPLHF; CDR3 DNA: TGCGCCAGCAGGCAACAGGGGGCTTGCTCACCCCTCCACTTT
V gene: TRBV29-1; clone size: -; J gene: TRBJ1-1; D gene: -; CDR3 protein: CSVVWGQNTEAFF; CDR3 DNA: TGCAGCGTTGTTTGGGGGCAGAACACTGAAGCTTTCTTT
V gene: TRBV2; clone size: -; J gene: TRBJ2-1; D gene: TRBD2; CDR3 protein: CASRLAGVVYEQFF; CDR3 DNA: TGTGCCAGCAGGCTAGCGGGAGTCGTGTATGAGCAGTTCTTC